The clone carrying this T cell receptor beta chain appeared many times. No antigen is known for it. These data originate in a study of blood T cells in healthy people across ages. V trimming: 2 bases; J trimming: 0 bases; junction bases outside the gene matches: 1. CDR3 size: 14 residues. Germline V gives CDR1 MDHEN, CDR2 SYDVKM. Study-level results: Higher diversity, along with more naive CD4+ cells, distinguished long-lived donors from aged donors.

PCR was performed a second time for about 7 to 12 cycles using a sample-barcoded 5' primer and a J-beta primer mix. A template-switch adaptor that had 12 random nucleotides put a tag on each cDNA molecule. TCRdb re-called the 5' RACE reads through MiXCR, storing one row per CDR3 protein. This sample has just over 1 million distinct CDR3 sequences, with roughly 45% found just once. The sequenced sample was blood. The chain links TRBV28 to TRBJ2-7, with TRBD2 matching 7 bases. The TCR comes from a woman in her sixties or seventies in good health. CDR3: CASSLSGVSYEQYF. The CDR3 region has the DNA TGTGCCAGCAGTTTAAGCGGGGTCTCCTACGAGCAGTACTTC.